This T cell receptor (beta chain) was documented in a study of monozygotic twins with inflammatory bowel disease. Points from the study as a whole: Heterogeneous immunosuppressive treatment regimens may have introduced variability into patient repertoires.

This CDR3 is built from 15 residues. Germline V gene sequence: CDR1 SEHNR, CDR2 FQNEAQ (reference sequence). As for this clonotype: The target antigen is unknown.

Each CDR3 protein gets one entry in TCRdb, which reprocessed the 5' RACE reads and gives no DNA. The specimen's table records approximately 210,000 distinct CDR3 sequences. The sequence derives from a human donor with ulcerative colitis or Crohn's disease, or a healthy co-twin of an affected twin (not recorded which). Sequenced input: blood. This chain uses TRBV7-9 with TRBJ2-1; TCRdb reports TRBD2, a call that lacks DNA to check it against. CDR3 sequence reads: CASSSQREVHNEQFF.